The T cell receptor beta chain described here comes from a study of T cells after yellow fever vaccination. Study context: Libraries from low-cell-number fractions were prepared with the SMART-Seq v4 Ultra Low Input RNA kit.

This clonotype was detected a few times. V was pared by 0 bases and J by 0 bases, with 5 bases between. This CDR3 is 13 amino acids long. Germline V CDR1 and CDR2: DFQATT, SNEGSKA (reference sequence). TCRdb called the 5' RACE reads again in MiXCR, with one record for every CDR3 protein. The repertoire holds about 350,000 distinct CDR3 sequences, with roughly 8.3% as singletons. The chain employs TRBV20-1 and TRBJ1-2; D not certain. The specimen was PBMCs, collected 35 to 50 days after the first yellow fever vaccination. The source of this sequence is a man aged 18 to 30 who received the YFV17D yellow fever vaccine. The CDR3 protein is CSARDGSNYGYTF. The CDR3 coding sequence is TGCAGTGCTAGAGACGGCTCTAACTATGGCTACACCTTC.